This T cell receptor (beta chain) comes out of a study of T cells after yellow fever vaccination. TCRdb analysed the 5' RACE reads with MiXCR anew, one entry per CDR3 protein. The sample has approximately 600,000 distinct CDR3 sequences, 9% to 15% seen once. Germline V gene sequence: CDR1 DFQATT, CDR2 SNEGSKA (reference sequence). The V and J ends lost 1 base and 6 bases respectively, with 15 bases between them. This CDR3 contains 14 residues. This receptor was identified in a man younger than 40 who received the YFV17D yellow fever vaccine. Sequenced material: PBMCs, taken on the day of the yellow fever booster vaccination. The chain couples TRBV20-1 to TRBJ1-1; D not resolved. The CDR3 protein is CSARGSLQVSEAFF. CDR3 nucleotide sequence: TGCAGTGCTAGAGGTTCCCTGCAGGTGTCTGAAGCTTTCTTT.